The 27 T cell receptor beta chains presented below share a single source sample, sequenced in a study of metastatic and nonmetastatic thyroid tumors. No treatment of any kind had been given to any patient before thyroid surgery. TCRdb re-called clones from the PCR reads using MiXCR. This sample has 40,000 to 45,000 clones, with under 4% found just once. Source material: blood. Receptor source: a female donor with papillary thyroid cancer or a benign thyroid nodule (not recorded which). Some clones in this sample may be carry-over from other donors' samples.

This clone was counted many times. The chain has TRBV2 and TRBJ1-2; TRBD1 might be the D (5 bases). CDR1 is SNHLY and CDR2 is FYNNEI in the germline V gene. The V gene lost 3 bases and the J gene lost 0 bases, with 8 bases spanning the gap. The CDR3 covers 14 residues. Here the CDR3 DNA reads TGTGCCAGCAGTGACCAGGGTCCTAACTATGGCTACACCTTC. This encodes CASSDQGPNYGYTF.

This clone has only a few counts. This rearrangement joins TRBV7-9 to TRBJ1-2; no clear D. Deletions cut 1 base from V and 4 bases from J, with 7 bases between. Germline V gene sequence: CDR1 SEHNR, CDR2 FQNEAQ (reference sequence). The CDR3 is 13 amino acids. The DNA of the CDR3 is TGTGCCAGCAGCTTAGTCCGGAGCTATGGCTACACCTTC. Translated, it gives CASSLVRSYGYTF.

With regard to this clone: Other DNA sequences in the same sample also yield this CDR3. The rearrangement joins TRBV10-1 to TRBJ2-7, with D possibly TRBD2 on 5 matching bases. Trimming shortened V by 3 bases and J by 0 bases, and 9 bases separated the two germline ends. Germline values: CDR1 WNHNN, CDR2 SYGVQD (reference sequence). The CDR3 loop spans 14 amino acids. CDR3 DNA sequence: TGCGCCAGCAGTGATTCGGGAAGCTCCTACGAGCAGTACTTC. It encodes CASSDSGSSYEQYF.

This clone was seen at least ten times. This chain joins TRBV20-1 and TRBJ2-3; D might be TRBD2 (6 bases). CDR3 length: 14 amino acids. Deletions cut 2 bases from V and 2 bases from J, with 11 bases between. Looked up from germline, CDR1 is DFQATT and CDR2 is SNEGSKA (reference sequence). The CDR3 loop reads CSARLARHTDTQYF. The CDR3 DNA sequence: TGCAGTGCTAGACTAGCGAGGCACACAGATACGCAGTATTTT.

This clone was counted ten times or more. The junction and the germline gene differ at one end; a read error may be behind it. Other nucleotide sequences in the sample specify the same CDR3. The chain combines TRBV20-1 with TRBJ1-4; TRBD1 matches at 7 bases. The CDR3 covers 17 residues. Per germline, CDR1 DFQATT and CDR2 SNEGSKA (reference sequence). The CDR3 loop reads CSAPGGGRGRINEKLFF. The CDR3 DNA sequence: TGCAGTGCTCCGGGGGGCGGCAGGGGGAGAATAAATGAGAAACTGTTTTTT.

This clone was counted ten times or more. V is TRBV2 and J is TRBJ1-5, with TRBD1 matching over 8 bases. The CDR3 totals 14 residues. V lost 6 bases to trimming and J lost 11 bases; unmatched junction nucleotides: 12. Germline V gene sequence: CDR1 SNHLY, CDR2 FYNNEI. CDR3: CASSGQGPRSSQHF. The CDR3 coding sequence is TGTGCCAGCAGCGGACAGGGACCGCGGTCGTCCCAGCATTTT.

The chain uses TRBV6-1 and TRBJ1-2; 10 bases fit TRBD1. Germline V CDR1 and CDR2: MNHNS, SASEGT. CDR3 length equals 14 residues. The trim removed 10 bases at V and 2 bases at J, leaving 7 bases unmatched. The CDR3 sequence: CAIRQGAINYGYTF. DNA of the CDR3: TGTGCCATACGACAGGGGGCAATAAACTATGGCTACACCTTC.

This clone was picked up many times. V gene TRBV27 combines with J gene TRBJ2-7; TRBD1 aligns across 7 bases. Germline CDR1 and CDR2: MNHEY and SMNVEV (reference sequence). The CDR3 spans 14 residues. With 3 bases clipped from V and 0 bases from J, the junction kept 2 bases outside the gene matches. The CDR3 DNA reads TGTGCCAGCAGTTTCCGACAGGGCTCCTACGAGCAGTACTTC. Its protein is CASSFRQGSYEQYF.

There are many counts of this clone. The gene calls are TRBV5-1 and TRBJ2-2; 7 nucleotides agree with TRBD1. The CDR3 sequence is 13 residues long. The germline V gene has CDR1 SGHRS and CDR2 YFSETQ. Losses at the gene ends were 6 bases for V and 7 bases for J; bases not matched to a gene: 6. The CDR3 loop reads CASKRGLGGELFF. CDR3 coding DNA: TGCGCCAGCAAGAGGGGGCTCGGCGGGGAGCTGTTTTTT. Supplemented by reference TRBV5-1 and TRBJ2-2, the full variable domain reads KAGVTQTPRYLIKTRGQQVTLSCSPISGHRSVSWYQQTPGQGLQFLFEYFSETQRNKGNFPGRFSGRQFSNSRSEMNVSTLELGDSALYLCASKRGLGGELFFGEGSRLTVL.

This clone was observed a handful of times. This chain uses TRBV6-2 or TRBV6-3 with TRBJ2-2, with D perhaps TRBD1 (5 bases). The CDR3 sequence is 12 residues long. V lost 10 bases to trimming and J lost 5 bases, with 11 bases between them. Germline loops: CDR1 MNHEY, CDR2 SVGEGT. CDR3 DNA: TGTGCCACCATACAGGAAACCGGGGAGCTGTTTTTT. This sequence encodes CATIQETGELFF.

In this sample, this clone turned up a few times. Since no conserved phenylalanine or tryptophan closes the CDR3, a read error is the likely cause. The genes are TRBV12-3 or TRBV12-4 and TRBJ1-4; the D is unclear. The CDR3 is made up of 14 amino acids. Trimming pared 5 bases from V and 7 bases from J, leaving 14 bases between. The CDR3 DNA sequence: TGTGCCAGCAGTAACGCCGGTGCTTCTGAAAAACTGTTTCTT. Residues: CASSNAGASEKLFL.

In this sample, this clone turned up many times. The chain combines TRBV20-1 with TRBJ1-2; possible D gene TRBD1, 6 bases. Germline lookup yields CDR1 DFQATT and CDR2 SNEGSKA (reference sequence). With 5 bases removed from V and 8 bases from J, the gap between germline ends came to 18 bases. There are 13 residues in the CDR3. The chain's CDR3 is CSAGQSDQRGYTF. CDR3 bases: TGCAGTGCTGGACAGTCCGATCAGAGGGGCTACACCTTC.

This clone was detected ten times or more. The chain joins TRBV6-5 to TRBJ1-1, with D possibly TRBD1 on 5 matching bases. This CDR3 is 14 amino acids long. CDR1 is MNHEY and CDR2 is SVGAGI in the germline V gene. Between the trimmed V and J ends, which lost 1 base and 1 base, there was a span of 7 bases. CDR3 coding DNA: TGTGCCAGCAGTTACTGGCAGGGGAACACTGAAGCTTTCTTT. It specifies CASSYWQGNTEAFF.

The table lists this clone with a few counts. The chain employs TRBV5-1 and TRBJ2-7; maybe TRBD2 (6 bases). The V gene lost 4 bases and the J gene lost 2 bases, with 13 bases spanning the gap. The CDR3 has 14 residues. The germline V gene encodes CDR1 SGHRS and CDR2 YFSETQ. Written as DNA, the CDR3 is TGCGCCAGCAGCCCGATAGCGGAGACCTACGAGCAGTACTTC. Translated: CASSPIAETYEQYF.

V is TRBV6-1 and J is TRBJ2-2; tentatively, D is TRBD2 (5 bases). The germline V and J ends were trimmed by 4 bases and 4 bases, with 10 bases remaining between them. The CDR3 extends over 14 amino acids. The germline CDR1 and CDR2 sequences are MNHNS and SASEGT. CDR3 sequence: CASSAEGVTGELFF. CDR3 in DNA: TGTGCCAGCAGTGCCGAGGGCGTCACCGGGGAGCTGTTTTTT.

This clone was observed a handful of times. The V call is TRBV6-1, the J call TRBJ1-2; weak D call: TRBD1 (5 bases). The CDR3 runs to 15 residues. V lost 0 bases, J lost 7 bases, and 15 bases lay in between. Germline lookup yields CDR1 MNHNS and CDR2 SASEGT. The CDR3 DNA is TGTGCCAGCAGTGAAGCCGGCGGGGGGGGGTCTGGCTACACCTTC. It is translated as CASSEAGGGGSGYTF.

This clone was observed a handful of times. The chain joins TRBV7-2 to TRBJ2-1; maybe TRBD1 (6 bases). Per germline, CDR1 SGHTA and CDR2 FQGNSA. Trimming removed 5 bases from V and 5 bases from J, with 13 bases in between. The CDR3 runs to 14 residues. CDR3: CASSARDMDNEQFF. The CDR3 coding sequence is TGTGCCAGCAGCGCACGGGACATGGACAATGAGCAGTTCTTC.

This clone was observed at least ten times. The chain is built from TRBV12-3 or TRBV12-4 and TRBJ1-6, with TRBD1 matching 8 bases. The CDR3 is made up of 14 amino acids. Germline trimming cut 9 bases from V and 4 bases from J; bases unmatched to any gene: 5. The CDR3 region is CASSTGGYNSPLHF. CDR3 nucleotide sequence: TGTGCCAGTTCAACAGGGGGTTATAATTCACCCCTCCACTTT.

Judged by abundance, this clone is medium-sized. The chain carries TRBV7-9 and TRBJ2-7, with D maybe TRBD2 (6 bases). Trimming took 5 bases from V and 3 from J, leaving 20 bases between them. Germline CDR1 reads SEHNR; CDR2 reads FQNEAQ (reference sequence). This CDR3 has 16 residues. The CDR3 region is CASSPLDGDSNYEQYF. The CDR3 coding sequence is TGTGCCAGCAGCCCATTGGACGGGGACTCGAACTACGAGCAGTACTTC.

There are many counts of this clone. The CDR3 region is CASSAVAGVGTDTQYF. CDR3 sequence (DNA): TGTGCCAGCAGCGCCGTAGCGGGAGTTGGTACAGATACGCAGTATTTT. The rearrangement uses TRBV7-2 and TRBJ2-3; 9 bases match TRBD2. The V gene's germline CDR1 is SGHTA and CDR2 FQGNSA. The V gene end was trimmed by 5 bases and the J gene end by 3 bases; junction bases not matched to a gene: 9. This CDR3 contains 16 residues.

The rearrangement uses TRBV12-3 or TRBV12-4 and TRBJ1-4, with 10 bases lining up with TRBD1. V shed 5 bases and J 7 bases; nucleotides not matched to a gene: 1. This CDR3 spans 13 amino acids. CDR3 sequence: CASSGTGVEKLFF. Here the CDR3 DNA reads TGTGCCAGCAGTGGGACAGGGGTTGAAAAACTGTTTTTT.

The rearrangement links TRBV2 to TRBJ1-5; a possible D gene is TRBD1 (5 bases). Per the germline V gene, CDR1 is SNHLY and CDR2 is FYNNEI. The germline V and J ends were trimmed by 7 bases and 3 bases, with 10 bases remaining between them. This CDR3 spans 13 amino acids. This CDR3 reads CASTRQLNQPQHF. CDR3 DNA sequence: TGTGCCAGCACAAGACAGCTCAATCAGCCCCAGCATTTT.

This clone occurred many times. V is TRBV19 and J is TRBJ2-5; either TRBD1 or TRBD2 may supply D (5 bases each). Trimming took off 4 bases at V and 2 bases at J, with 17 bases between the two ends. Germline CDR1 LNHDA, CDR2 SQIVND (reference sequence). The CDR3 is 16 amino acids. The CDR3 nucleotides are TGTGCCAGTAGTACAACCATAACAGGAGGTCAAGAGACCCAGTACTTC. This encodes CASSTTITGGQETQYF.

The table lists this clone with many counts. The chain is built from TRBV7-9 and TRBJ2-5; D perhaps matches TRBD2 (5 bases). The CDR3 extends over 16 amino acids. Trimming left V 4 bases short and J 2 bases short, with 17 bases between. Germline V gene sequence: CDR1 SEHNR, CDR2 FQNEAQ (reference sequence). The CDR3 loop is CASSSPGVLGQETQYF. CDR3 in DNA: TGTGCCAGCAGCTCTCCCGGGGTGCTTGGGCAAGAGACCCAGTACTTC.

A few counts support this clone. The chain recombines TRBV6-2 or TRBV6-3 with TRBJ1-2, with 8 positions matching TRBD1. The J segment lost 2 bases and the V segment lost 10 bases, leaving 6 bases of the junction unmatched. This CDR3 region has 13 residues. Per germline, CDR1 MNHEY and CDR2 SVGEGT. The CDR3 DNA follows: TGTGCCACCTGGGACAGGTTGAACTATGGCTACACCTTC. Translation gives CATWDRLNYGYTF.

Ten or more counts support this clone. This chain links TRBV27 with TRBJ2-3; 12 positions agree with TRBD2. Germline V CDR1 and CDR2: MNHEY, SMNVEV (reference sequence). This CDR3 is built from 16 residues. The ends lost 7 bases at V and 6 bases at J; junction bases unmatched: 11. The CDR3 reads CASTSRLAGETDTQYF. CDR3 nucleotides: TGTGCCAGCACTTCCCGACTAGCGGGAGAGACGGATACGCAGTATTTT.

The chain is built from TRBV11-3 and TRBJ2-1; 9 bases line up with TRBD1. Germline V gene lookup returns CDR1 SGHNT and CDR2 YENEEA. V lost 2 bases, J lost 4 bases, and 3 bases stayed unmatched. The CDR3 length is 15 residues. CDR3 amino acids: CASSLPGQGYNEQFF. The CDR3 DNA follows: TGTGCCAGCAGCTTACCGGGACAGGGATACAATGAGCAGTTCTTC.